A single TCR beta chain is shown here with its context. Its specific antigen is unknown. Qualities for individual bases were not recorded, and no much larger clone is one base off. The entry originates in a study of T cell responses to AZD1222 COVID-19 vaccine (dated by TCRdb to about 2021). With respect to the entire study: AZD1222 recipients with second doses at about 4 weeks or about 12 weeks were pooled, because spike-specific TCR depth and breadth did not differ between schedules. A total of over 230 trial participants underwent TCR sequencing, of whom under 220 had received two doses of AZD1222 and 26 had received two doses of the MenACWY control vaccine. Enrollment into the trials was organized by age into subgroups of 18-55, 56-69 and 70-plus years, and those subgroups contained approximately 160, 26 and 62 TCR-sequenced participants, respectively.

Inclusive of the bounding cysteine and phenylalanine, the CDR3 is 13 residues long. The read is trimmed to its CDR3 DNA, 39 bases read in frame from base 1. A distance of 4 bases separates the germline ends of V and J, which lose 1 base and 2 bases respectively. As encoded in the germline V gene, CDR1 is KGHSH while CDR2 is LQKENI. Reading the label with the study, this specimen's time point is: baseline before first vaccination. The vaccinee samples were drawn from two UK trials, COV001 and COV002, one of which was a single-blind randomized controlled phase 2/3 trial testing AZD1222 (ChAdOx1 nCoV-19) in healthy adults. For TCRbeta chain sequencing, PBMC samples were collected from trial participants at day 0 and at day 28 after the second dose. The CDR3 regions of human TCRbeta chains were analyzed by immunosequencing. As for the original processing: Repertoire TCRs were checked for matches against a reference library of SARS-CoV-2-specific TCRs that had been generated using the MIRA antigen-specificity platform. Breadth was defined as the fraction of unique TCRs that were SARS-CoV-2-associated, and depth was defined as the fraction of total T cells that were SARS-CoV-2-associated. Each spike-specific TCR was assigned to its reactive spike region and to a CD4 or CD8 class using the MIRA data. Log10-transformed breadth and depth values were compared by one-way ANOVA with Sidak's multiple comparisons tests. Here the immuneACCESS table is served through TCRdb, limited to in-frame sequences with V and J called. Missing clones are a known gap in these copies; in checked studies unresolved V genes cover under half, and the rest lacks a known reason. The V and J calls and clone size are taken from that table; D and trimming were inferred from the DNA. This sample is represented by 150,000 or so clones; about nine tenths of them were singletons. Jointly, the top ten make up 6.5% to 8.5% of the sample.

Overall results and qualifications from the work: Spike-specific TCR breadth and depth rose significantly after two AZD1222 doses compared with day 0 and with MenACWY recipients. Conclusions about previously exposed vaccinees are limited because only six or seven AZD1222 recipients were SARS-CoV-2 seropositive at baseline. Participants were mostly white British and included more females than males, and it was suggested by the authors that clonal diversity may have been underestimated. Vaccine-associated CD4 TCRs spanned the whole spike protein, with dominant responses in regions 160-218 and 743-854. Because no day 14 peak-response samples were available, the repertoires could be characterized only after the peak T cell response. Reportedly, close to half of the unique spike-specific TCRs recognized epitopes lying outside the regions that are mutated in the B.1.351 and B.1.1.7 variants. The 56-69-year group was small, and its depth increase did not reach significance, likely because of low power.

The sample in question was peripheral blood, obtained on day 0 of AZD1222 vaccination. The chain employs TRBV18 and TRBJ2-3, with no reliable assignment of the D segment. The TCR originated in an adult in good health. The CDR3 reads CASSPQDTDTQYF. The nucleotide sequence reads as follows: TGTGCCAGCTCACCACAAGACACAGATACGCAGTATTTT. The full variable domain, with segments outside the CDR3 supplied by the reference TRBV18 and TRBJ2-3 proteins, appears as NAGVMQNPRHLVRRRGQEARLRCSPMKGHSHVYWYRQLPEEGLKFMVYLQKENIIDESGMPKERFSAEFPKEGPSILRIQQVVRGDSAAYFCASSPQDTDTQYFGPGTRLTVL.